This TCR beta chain came from a study of blood T cell repertoires in COVID-19. Study summary: Sources were T cells, B-cell-depleted T cells, or PBMCs; the material itself was cDNA or gDNA.

Germline lookup yields CDR1 SGHRS and CDR2 YFSETQ. This CDR3 contains 15 residues. J was trimmed by 7 bases and V by 4 bases; bases with no gene match: 8. The protocol was immunoSEQ multiplex PCR, while the TCRdb copy is restricted to in-frame clones and leaves out a portion. This table has 84,000 or so clones, 75% to 85% appearing once. The chain recombines TRBV5-1 with TRBJ1-4; 9 bases agree with TRBD1. The sample was peripheral blood. The sequence derives from a woman aged 40-49 years with active or convalescent COVID-19. CDR3 sequence reads: CASSPGTGWIEKLFF. Written as DNA, the CDR3 is TGCGCCAGCAGCCCGGGGACAGGGTGGATTGAAAAACTGTTTTTT.